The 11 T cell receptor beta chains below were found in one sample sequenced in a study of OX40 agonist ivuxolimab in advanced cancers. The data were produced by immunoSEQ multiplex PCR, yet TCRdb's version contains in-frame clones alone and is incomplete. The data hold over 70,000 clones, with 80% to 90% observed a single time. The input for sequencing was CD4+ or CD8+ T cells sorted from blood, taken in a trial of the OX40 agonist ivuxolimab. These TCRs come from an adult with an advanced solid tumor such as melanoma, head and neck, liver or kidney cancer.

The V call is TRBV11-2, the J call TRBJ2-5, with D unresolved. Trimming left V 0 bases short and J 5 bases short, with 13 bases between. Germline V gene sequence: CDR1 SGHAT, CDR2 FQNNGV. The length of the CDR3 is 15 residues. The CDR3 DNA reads TGTGCCAGCAGCTTAGACGGGTGGGGTCTTGAGACCCAGTACTTC. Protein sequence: CASSLDGWGLETQYF.

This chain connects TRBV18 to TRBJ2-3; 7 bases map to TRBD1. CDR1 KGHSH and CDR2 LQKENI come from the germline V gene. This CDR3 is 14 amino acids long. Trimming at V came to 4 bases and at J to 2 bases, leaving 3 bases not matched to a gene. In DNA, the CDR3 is TGTGCCAGCTCACAGGGACAGACCACAGATACGCAGTATTTT. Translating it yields CASSQGQTTDTQYF.

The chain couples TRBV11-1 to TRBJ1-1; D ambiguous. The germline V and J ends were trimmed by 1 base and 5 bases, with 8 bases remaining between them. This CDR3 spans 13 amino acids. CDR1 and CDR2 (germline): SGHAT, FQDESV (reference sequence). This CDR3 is CASSLERDTEAFF. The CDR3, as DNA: TGTGCCAGCAGCTTAGAGAGGGATACTGAAGCTTTCTTT.

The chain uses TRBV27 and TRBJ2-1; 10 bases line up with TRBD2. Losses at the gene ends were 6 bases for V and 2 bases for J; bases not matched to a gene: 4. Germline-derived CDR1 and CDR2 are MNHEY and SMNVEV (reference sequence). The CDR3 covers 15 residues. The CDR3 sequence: CASRQSGGAYNEQFF. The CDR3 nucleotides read TGTGCCAGCAGACAGAGCGGGGGGGCCTACAATGAGCAGTTCTTC.

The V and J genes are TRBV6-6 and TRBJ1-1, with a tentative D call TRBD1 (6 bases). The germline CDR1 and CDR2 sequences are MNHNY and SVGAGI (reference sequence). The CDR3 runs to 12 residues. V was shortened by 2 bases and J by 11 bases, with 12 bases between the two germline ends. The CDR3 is CASSYMGQGAFF. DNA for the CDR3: TGTGCCAGCAGTTACATGGGGCAGGGGGCTTTCTTT.

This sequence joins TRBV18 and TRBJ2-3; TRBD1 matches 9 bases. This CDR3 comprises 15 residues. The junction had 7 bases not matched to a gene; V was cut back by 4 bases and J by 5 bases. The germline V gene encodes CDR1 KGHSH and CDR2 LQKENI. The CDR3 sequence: CASSRTGAIVDTQYF. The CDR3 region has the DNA TGTGCCAGCTCACGGACAGGGGCCATCGTAGATACGCAGTATTTT.

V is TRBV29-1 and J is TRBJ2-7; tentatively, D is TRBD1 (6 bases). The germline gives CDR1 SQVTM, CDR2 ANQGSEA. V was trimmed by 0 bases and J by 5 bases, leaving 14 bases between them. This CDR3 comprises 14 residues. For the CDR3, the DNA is TGCAGCGTTGAAGATAGACGGAACAGGGACGAGCAGTACTTC. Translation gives CSVEDRRNRDEQYF.

In nucleotides, the CDR3 is TGCGCCAGCAGCGACTCGGTCCCAGGGCTAAGTAATTCACCCCTCCACTTT. Amino acids: CASSDSVPGLSNSPLHF. V usage is TRBV4-1 and J usage is TRBJ1-6; the D gene is possibly TRBD1 (5 bases). Deletions cut 5 bases from V and 6 bases from J, with 20 bases between. The CDR3 is 17 residues long. In germline, CDR1 is MGHRA, CDR2 YSYEKL.

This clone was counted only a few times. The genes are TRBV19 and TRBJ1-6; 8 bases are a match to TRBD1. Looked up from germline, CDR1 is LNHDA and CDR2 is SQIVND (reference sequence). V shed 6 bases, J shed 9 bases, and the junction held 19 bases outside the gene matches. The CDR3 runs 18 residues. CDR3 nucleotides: TGTGCCAGTAGCACAGACCGACGACAGGGGATCTTGGGTTCACCCCTCCACTTT. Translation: CASSTDRRQGILGSPLHF.

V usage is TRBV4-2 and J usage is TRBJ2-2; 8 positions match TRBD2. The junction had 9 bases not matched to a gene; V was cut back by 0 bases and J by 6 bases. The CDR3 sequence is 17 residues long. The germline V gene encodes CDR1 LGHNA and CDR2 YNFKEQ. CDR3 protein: CASSQEWRMREAGELFF. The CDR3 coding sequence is TGTGCCAGCAGCCAAGAGTGGAGGATGCGGGAGGCCGGGGAGCTGTTTTTT.

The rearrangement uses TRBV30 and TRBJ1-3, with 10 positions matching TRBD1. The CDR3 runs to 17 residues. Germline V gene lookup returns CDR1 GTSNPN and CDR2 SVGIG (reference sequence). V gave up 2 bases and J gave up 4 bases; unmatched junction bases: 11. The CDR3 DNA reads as TGTGCCTGGAGTCCGGGACAGGGGATTGCCGGGGGAAACACCATATATTTT. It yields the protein CAWSPGQGIAGGNTIYF. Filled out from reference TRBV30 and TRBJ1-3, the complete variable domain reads SQTIHQWPATLVQPVGSPLSLECTVEGTSNPNLYWYRQAAGRGLQLLFYSVGIGQISSEVPQNLSASRPQDRQFILSSKKLLLSDSGFYLCAWSPGQGIAGGNTIYFGEGSWLTVV.